The following is a TCR beta chain sequence with its context. This record comes from a study of blood T cell repertoires in COVID-19. The germline CDR1 and CDR2 sequences are MNHNY and SVGAGI (reference sequence). Trimming left V 0 bases short and J 7 bases short, with 12 bases between. This CDR3 is 15 amino acids long. Authors' data handling: How many nucleated cells were present was estimated from reference gene primer amplification. Some clones are missing from TCRdb's copy, which holds only in-frame ones; the method was immunoSEQ multiplex PCR. V and J calls and clone size are copied from that table; D and trimming were computed from the DNA. The repertoire consists of 200,000 to 300,000 clones, with over 75% occurring once and the leading ten covering about 9.1%.

Material: peripheral blood. This chain uses TRBV6-6 with TRBJ2-2, with D possibly matching TRBD1 (5 bases). The receptor was isolated from a human donor in a cohort sampled during active COVID-19. DNA for the CDR3: TGTGCCAGCAGTTACTCTACGAATCAGGGCGGGGAGCTGTTTTTT. Its translation is CASSYSTNQGGELFF.